This is a list of T cell receptor beta chains from one sample in a study of cytomegalovirus exposure and HLA in healthy donors. Here immunoSEQ multiplex PCR was the method, and the copy in TCRdb shows in-frame clones only, minus some. The sample carries around 210,000 clones, roughly 78% recorded once. Sequenced input: PBMCs. The receptors shown here come from a boy aged 5-17 years in good health and CMV-seronegative. Both conserved end residues are part of each CDR3. The D gene is left open where the match is weak. A row's size may be missing; if present it is once, few, many or a size class.

V gene,clone size,J gene,D gene,CDR3 protein,CDR3 DNA
TRBV27,.,TRBJ2-7,.,CASGPSEGERSYEQYF,TGTGCCAGCGGACCGAGTGAGGGGGAGAGGTCCTACGAGCAGTACTTC
TRBV16,.,TRBJ1-2,.,CASSQSAGVHGYTF,TGTGCCAGCAGCCAATCGGCGGGAGTTCATGGCTACACCTTC
TRBV10-3,.,TRBJ2-3,TRBD2,CAIRLAEGSTDTQYF,TGTGCCATCAGGCTAGCGGAGGGCTCCACAGATACGCAGTATTTT
TRBV7-9,.,TRBJ1-2,.,CASSLGQRSPYGYTF,TGTGCCAGCAGCTTAGGCCAGCGCAGTCCCTATGGCTACACCTTC
TRBV7-2,once,TRBJ2-1,TRBD2,CASTQTSGGGRNNEQFF,TGTGCCAGCACCCAAACTAGCGGGGGGGGCCGAAACAATGAGCAGTTCTTC
TRBV18,.,TRBJ2-5,TRBD1,CASSPLGQGETQYF,TGTGCCAGCTCACCACTCGGACAGGGAGAGACCCAGTACTTC
TRBV11-3,.,TRBJ1-4,.,CASSSPGGGLNEKLFF,TGTGCCAGCAGCTCACCCGGTGGGGGACTTAATGAAAAACTGTTTTTT
TRBV7-9,.,TRBJ1-3,.,CASSLVAISGNTIYF,TGTGCCAGCAGCTTAGTGGCAATCTCTGGAAACACCATATATTTT
TRBV30,.,TRBJ1-2,.,CAWTPWEKGGYTF,TGTGCCTGGACTCCCTGGGAGAAGGGAGGCTACACCTTC
TRBV2,once,TRBJ1-5,.,CASSEAGRGGNQPQHF,TGTGCCAGCAGTGAAGCTGGCAGGGGAGGCAATCAGCCCCAGCATTTT
TRBV10-1,.,TRBJ1-4,.,CASSDGGAREKLFF,TGCGCCAGCAGTGACGGCGGGGCGCGTGAAAAACTGTTTTTT
TRBV23-1,once,TRBJ2-7,TRBD1,CASSTGTGSSYEQYF,TGCGCCAGCAGTACGGGGACAGGCAGCTCCTACGAGCAGTACTTC
TRBV9,.,TRBJ1-6,TRBD1,CASSPGQGNSPLHF,TGTGCCAGCAGCCCGGGACAGGGTAATTCACCCCTCCACTTT
TRBV11-3,.,TRBJ2-7,TRBD1,CASSSGGSYEQYF,TGTGCCAGCAGTTCAGGGGGTTCCTACGAGCAGTACTTC
TRBV5-1,.,TRBJ2-2,TRBD2,CASSSGLLEGTGELFF,TGCGCCAGCAGCTCGGGACTACTTGAGGGCACCGGGGAGCTGTTTTTT
TRBV7-9,once,TRBJ2-1,.,CASSLLANEQFF,TGTGCCAGCAGCTTACTGGCCAATGAGCAGTTCTTC
TRBV19,.,TRBJ1-3,.,CASNTGPPSGNTIYF,TGTGCCAGTAATACAGGGCCTCCCTCTGGAAACACCATATATTTT
TRBV6-1,.,TRBJ1-3,.,CASSVQGSSGNTIYF,TGTGCCAGCAGTGTTCAGGGGAGCTCTGGAAACACCATATATTTT
TRBV5-4,.,TRBJ1-3,.,CASSFTGSSGNTIYF,TGTGCCAGCAGCTTTACAGGGTCCTCTGGAAACACCATATATTTT
TRBV6-1,.,TRBJ2-7,TRBD2,CASSDLAGGMTEQYF,TGTGCCAGCAGTGATTTAGCGGGGGGGATGACCGAGCAGTACTTC
TRBV11-2,.,TRBJ1-1,.,CASSAWTAMNTEAFF,TGTGCCAGCAGCGCTTGGACAGCCATGAACACTGAAGCTTTCTTT
TRBV4-1,.,TRBJ2-7,TRBD1,CASSPLPGGQGYEQYF,TGCGCCAGCAGCCCTCTCCCAGGGGGACAGGGGTACGAGCAGTACTTC
TRBV11-3,.,TRBJ2-3,.,CASSSGGNTDTQYF,TGTGCCAGCAGCTCCGGGGGAAACACAGATACGCAGTATTTT
TRBV30,once,TRBJ1-5,TRBD1,CAGSTGGVGQPQHF,TGTGCTGGATCAACAGGGGGCGTCGGTCAGCCCCAGCATTTT
TRBV10-3,.,TRBJ1-1,TRBD1,CAISRGTGVMNTEAFF,TGTGCCATCAGTCGCGGGACAGGGGTTATGAACACTGAAGCTTTCTTT
TRBV18,.,TRBJ1-1,TRBD1,CASSPGTGEVEAFF,TGTGCCAGCTCACCCGGGACAGGGGAAGTTGAAGCTTTCTTT
TRBV6-5,.,TRBJ1-1,.,CASSYSEDIYTEAFF,TGTGCCAGCAGTTACAGTGAGGATATATACACTGAAGCTTTCTTT
TRBV18,.,TRBJ2-7,.,CASSPGLDPGEQYF,TGTGCCAGCTCACCAGGTCTCGACCCGGGCGAGCAGTACTTC